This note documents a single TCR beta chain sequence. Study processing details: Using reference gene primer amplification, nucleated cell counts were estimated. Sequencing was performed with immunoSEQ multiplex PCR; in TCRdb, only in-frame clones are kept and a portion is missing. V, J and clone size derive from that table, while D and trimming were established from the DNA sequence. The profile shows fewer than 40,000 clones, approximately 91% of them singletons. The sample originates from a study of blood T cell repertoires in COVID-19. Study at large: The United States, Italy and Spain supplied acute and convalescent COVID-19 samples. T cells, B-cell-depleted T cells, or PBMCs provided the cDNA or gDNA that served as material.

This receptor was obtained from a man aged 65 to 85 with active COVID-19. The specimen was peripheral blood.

CDR3 coding DNA: TGTGCCAGCAGCCCTCGGAAACGGGGGGGTGAAAGTGGGACCCAGTACTTC. Encoded protein: CASSPRKRGGESGTQYF. The chain has TRBV27 and TRBJ2-5, with TRBD2 matching over 8 bases. V lost 6 bases and J lost 7; bases outside the gene matches: 19. CDR1 is MNHEY and CDR2 is SMNVEV in the germline V gene (reference sequence). The CDR3 covers 17 residues.